Sequencing of this T cell receptor (beta chain) was carried out in a study of T cell responses to AZD1222 COVID-19 vaccine. Background on the study: Second doses were pooled across both intervals (about 4 or about 12 weeks).

Study results and limitations: Mapped onto spike, vaccine-associated CD4 TCRs spanned it and were dominant at 160-218 and 743-854. Nearly half of spike-specific TCRs reportedly target unmutated variant regions. Recipients of two AZD1222 doses showed rising Spike-specific TCR breadth and depth.

On this clone: Antigen: not known.

This table comes from immunoSEQ multiplex PCR, and its TCRdb copy is limited to in-frame clones, with some not included. Found here are about 180,000 clones, 80% to 90% of them singletons; the top ten hold about 8%. The V segment lost 5 bases and the J segment 0 bases; nucleotides outside the gene matches: 8. This CDR3 spans 17 amino acids. CDR1 and CDR2 (germline): MNHEY, SVGEGT. The sequence was collected from an adult in good health. The chain carries TRBV6-2 or TRBV6-3 and TRBJ1-1; 11 bases agree with TRBD1. This material consisted of peripheral blood, taken on day 0 of AZD1222 vaccination. The CDR3, as DNA: TGTGCCAGCAGTCCCGGACAGGGGGCGCGGATGAACACTGAAGCTTTCTTT. This encodes CASSPGQGARMNTEAFF.